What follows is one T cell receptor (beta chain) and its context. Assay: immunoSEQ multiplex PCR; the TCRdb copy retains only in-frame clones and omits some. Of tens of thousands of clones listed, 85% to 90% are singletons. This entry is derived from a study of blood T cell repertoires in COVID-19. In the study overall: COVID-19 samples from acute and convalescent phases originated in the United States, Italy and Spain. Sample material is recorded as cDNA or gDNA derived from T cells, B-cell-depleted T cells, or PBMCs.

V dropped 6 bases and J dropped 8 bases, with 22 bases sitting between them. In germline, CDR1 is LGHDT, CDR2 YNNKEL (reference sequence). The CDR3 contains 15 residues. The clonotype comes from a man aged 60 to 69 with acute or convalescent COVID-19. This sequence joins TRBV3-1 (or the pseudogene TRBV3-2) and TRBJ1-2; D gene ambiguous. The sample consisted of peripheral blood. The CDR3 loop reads CASSPAAWLSGGYTF. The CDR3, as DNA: TGTGCCAGCAGTCCCGCCGCCTGGCTTTCAGGAGGCTACACCTTC.